This TCR beta chain was identified during a study of a mutant IDH1 vaccine in newly diagnosed glioma. Study information: Vaccines were first given 4-6 weeks after radiotherapy alone, or with temozolomide cycles. Treated patients comprised around 60% males and about 38% females, mean age approximately 37 years. Study-wide results and limits: Pseudoprogression appears to have had no connection to changes in top peripheral T cell clonotypes.

A word on this clone: The antigen remains unidentified. Other DNA sequences within the sample encode an identical CDR3.

The V gene's germline CDR1 is MDHEN and CDR2 SYDVKM. CDR3 length equals 13 residues. The germline V and J ends were trimmed by 4 bases and 2 bases, with 8 bases remaining between them. The time point: week 47, end of study. In the vaccine, a single dose held 300 ug of the mutant IDH1 20-mer peptide, along with topical imiquimod. The table came from immunoSEQ multiplex PCR; TCRdb's copy has only in-frame clones and leaves some out. The data show about 94,000 clones, around 92% seen once. The rearrangement links TRBV28 to TRBJ1-1; possibly TRBD1 for D (5 bases). The specimen comprised PBMCs, sampled from a glioma patient whose treatment included an IDH1 peptide vaccine. This receptor was identified in a woman in her forties or fifties with glioma. CDR3 sequence reads: CASSSGQNTEAFF. The CDR3 coding sequence is TGTGCCAGCAGTTCGGGGCAAAACACTGAAGCTTTCTTT.